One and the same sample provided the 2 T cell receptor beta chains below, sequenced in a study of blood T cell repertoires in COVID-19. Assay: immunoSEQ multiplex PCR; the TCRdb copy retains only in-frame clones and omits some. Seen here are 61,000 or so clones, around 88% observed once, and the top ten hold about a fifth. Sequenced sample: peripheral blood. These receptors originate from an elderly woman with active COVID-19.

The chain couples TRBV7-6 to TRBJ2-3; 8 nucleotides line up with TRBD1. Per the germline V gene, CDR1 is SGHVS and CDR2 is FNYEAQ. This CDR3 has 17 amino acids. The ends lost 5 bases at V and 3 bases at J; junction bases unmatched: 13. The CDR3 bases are TGTGCCAGCAGCCCTCAGTCGGGCAGGGGGCGGACAGATACGCAGTATTTT. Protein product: CASSPQSGRGRTDTQYF. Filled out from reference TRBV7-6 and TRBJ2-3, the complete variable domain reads GAGVSQSPRYKVTKRGQDVALRCDPISGHVSLYWYRQALGQGPEFLTYFNYEAQQDKSGLPNDRFSAERPEGSISTLTIQRTEQRDSAMYRCASSPQSGRGRTDTQYFGPGTRLTVL.

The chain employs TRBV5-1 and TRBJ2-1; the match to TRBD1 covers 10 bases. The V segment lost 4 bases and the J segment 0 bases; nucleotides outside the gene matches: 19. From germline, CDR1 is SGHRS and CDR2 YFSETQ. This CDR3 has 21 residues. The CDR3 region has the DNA TGCGCCAGCAGCGCCCCGACAGGGGGCATGGCGGGGGCCCTCTCCTACAATGAGCAGTTCTTC. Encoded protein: CASSAPTGGMAGALSYNEQFF.